A single sample gave rise to the 3 T cell receptor beta chains below, sequenced in a study of control samples from healthy donors and cancer patients. Repertoires were generated with immunoSEQ multiplex PCR, while TCRdb's copy carries only in-frame clones and drops some. The sample records about 92,000 clones, roughly 86% being singletons. The sequencing input was blood. These TCRs come from a woman between 55 and 75 years old in good health.

About this clone: The junction differs from germline at one of its ends, possibly a read error. The chain links TRBV6-2 or TRBV6-3 to TRBJ2-2; 7 nucleotides agree with TRBD1. Germline V CDR1 and CDR2: MNHEY, SVGEGT. There are 14 residues in the CDR3. The CDR3 DNA reads as TGTGCCAGCAGTCAGACAGGGAACTCCGGGGAGCTGTTTTTT. Translation gives CASSQTGNSGELFF.

This sequence joins TRBV18 and TRBJ2-1, with 8 bases that match TRBD2. V shed 2 bases, J shed 6 bases, and the junction held 6 bases outside the gene matches. CDR1 KGHSH and CDR2 LQKENI come from the germline V gene. This CDR3 region has 15 residues. The CDR3 DNA follows: TGTGCCAGCTCACCAGCAGCGGGAGTATCCAATGAGCAGTTCTTC. Its translation: CASSPAAGVSNEQFF. The complete variable domain, with remaining parts taken from reference TRBV18 and TRBJ2-1, reads NAGVMQNPRHLVRRRGQEARLRCSPMKGHSHVYWYRQLPEEGLKFMVYLQKENIIDESGMPKERFSAEFPKEGPSILRIQQVVRGDSAAYFCASSPAAGVSNEQFFGPGTRLTVL.

This clone has at least ten counts. This chain uses TRBV27 with TRBJ1-5, with D perhaps matching TRBD1 (6 bases). Germline V gives CDR1 MNHEY, CDR2 SMNVEV (reference sequence). Trimming took 6 bases from V and 0 from J, leaving 12 bases between them. CDR3 length equals 15 residues. The CDR3 sequence is CASRPGQISNQPQHF. The CDR3 nucleotides are TGTGCCAGCAGGCCTGGACAGATTAGCAATCAGCCCCAGCATTTT.